This TCR beta chain appears in the sequencing data of a study of T cell changes during pregnancy in multiple sclerosis. Clones were read by immunoSEQ multiplex PCR, and TCRdb kept only the in-frame ones, dropping some. The sample contains more than 45,000 clones, 93% of which appear only once. Germline trimming cut 6 bases from V and 7 bases from J; bases unmatched to any gene: 6. The CDR3 is 13 residues long. Looked up from germline, CDR1 is MNHEY and CDR2 is SVGAGI. V is TRBV6-5 and J is TRBJ2-1; TRBD1 agrees at 7 bases. The clonotype comes from a female donor with multiple sclerosis, enrolled in a pregnancy study. Material: CD8+ T cells from peripheral blood mononuclear cells, obtained in the second trimester of pregnancy. The CDR3 here is CASSRGYMNEQFF. The CDR3 region has the DNA TGTGCCAGCAGCAGGGGGTACATGAATGAGCAGTTCTTC.